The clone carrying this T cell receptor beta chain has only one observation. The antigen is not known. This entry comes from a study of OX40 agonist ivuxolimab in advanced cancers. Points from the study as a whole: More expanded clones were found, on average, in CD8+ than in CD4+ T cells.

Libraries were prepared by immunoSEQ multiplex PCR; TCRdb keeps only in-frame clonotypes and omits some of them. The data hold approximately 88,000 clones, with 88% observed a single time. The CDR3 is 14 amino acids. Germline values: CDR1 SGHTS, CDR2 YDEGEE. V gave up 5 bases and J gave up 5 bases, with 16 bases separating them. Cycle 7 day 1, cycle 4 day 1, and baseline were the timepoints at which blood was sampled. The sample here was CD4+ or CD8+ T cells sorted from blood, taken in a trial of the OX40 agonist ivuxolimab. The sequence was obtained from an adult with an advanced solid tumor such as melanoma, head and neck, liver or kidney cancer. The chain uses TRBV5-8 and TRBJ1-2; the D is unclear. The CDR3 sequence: CASSENEIVYGYTF. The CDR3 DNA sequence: TGTGCCAGCAGTGAAAATGAGATCGTTTATGGCTACACCTTC.